This T cell receptor beta chain was found in a study of Graves' ophthalmopathy and Graves' hyperthyroidism. Trimming removed 7 bases from V and 0 bases from J, with 12 bases in between. Germline V gives CDR1 ENHRY, CDR2 SYGVKD. The CDR3 contains 14 residues. This clonotype has a count of ten or more. RNA served as the template for amplifying TCR beta CDR3 regions. A first-round RT-PCR used HTBI primers, followed by a second-round multiplex PCR. TCRdb reanalysed the multiplex PCR reads using MiXCR and keeps one entry per CDR3 protein. The sample has about 620,000 distinct CDR3 sequences, 22% seen once; the top ten hold roughly 6.9%.

The chain is built from TRBV10-3 and TRBJ1-1; possible D gene TRBD1, 6 bases. The sequenced sample consisted of peripheral blood. This TCR was recovered from a woman aged 18-29 years with stable Graves' hyperthyroidism. Some clones in this sample may be carry-over from other donors' samples. The CDR3 loop is CAINTGRMNTEAFF. The CDR3 nucleotides read TGTGCCATCAATACAGGGAGGATGAACACTGAAGCTTTCTTT.